This TCR beta chain was sequenced in a study of blood T cell repertoires in COVID-19. Overall study: Acute and convalescent COVID-19 samples came from the United States, Italy and Spain.

Original processing methods: Cell counts per sample came from amplifying reference gene primers. The method was immunoSEQ multiplex PCR; TCRdb's version includes in-frame clones alone and lacks a portion of them. D and trimming were read from the DNA, whereas the V and J calls and clone size are those reported in that table. The table includes about 220,000 clones, 84% detected once. Sequencing was done on a sample of peripheral blood. This receptor was obtained from a woman aged 25 to 39 who had recovered from COVID-19.

This CDR3 is CASSRGIGTTQETQYF. CDR3 coding DNA: TGTGCCAGCAGCCGGGGGATCGGGACTACCCAAGAGACCCAGTACTTC. J is TRBJ2-5 and V is TRBV9; 7 bases align to TRBD2. Germline CDR1 SGDLS, CDR2 YYNGEE. The CDR3 covers 16 residues. J lost 1 base, V lost 4 bases, and 10 bases had no gene match.